A single sample is the source of the 3 T cell receptor beta chains below, sequenced in a study of blood T cells in healthy people across ages. A second PCR, run for roughly 7 to 11 cycles, used a sample-barcoded 5' primer plus a J-beta primer mix. MiXCR was run by TCRdb on the 5' RACE reads, yielding one entry per CDR3 protein. The sample includes about 690,000 distinct CDR3 sequences, less than 45% of them seen just once. Sequencing was performed on blood. These receptors originate from a man at least 80 years old in good health.

The chain carries TRBV5-6 and TRBJ2-3, with TRBD2 matching 9 bases. V lost 9 bases, J lost 3 bases, and 14 bases stayed unmatched. Germline CDR1 is SGHDT and CDR2 is YYEEEE. This CDR3 has 16 residues. The CDR3, as DNA: TGTGCCACCCAGCACTTACATAGCGGGAGAACAGATACGCAGTATTTT. Protein product: CATQHLHSGRTDTQYF.

This clonotype was seen more than once but under ten times. This chain uses TRBV7-2 with TRBJ1-6; no firm D call. Germline assignment: CDR1 SGHTA and CDR2 FQGNSA. Trimming pared 5 bases from V and 4 bases from J, leaving 3 bases between. CDR3 size: 12 residues. CDR3 region: CASSEYNSPLHF. CDR3 in DNA: TGTGCCAGCAGCGAGTATAATTCACCCCTCCACTTT.

This chain joins TRBV18 and TRBJ1-2, with 10 bases lining up with TRBD1. The trim removed 2 bases at V and 2 bases at J, leaving 2 bases unmatched. This CDR3 has 15 residues. Germline CDR1 and CDR2: KGHSH and LQKENI. The CDR3 DNA is TGTGCCAGCTCACCAAGGGACAGGGGCAACTATGGCTACACCTTC. It specifies CASSPRDRGNYGYTF.